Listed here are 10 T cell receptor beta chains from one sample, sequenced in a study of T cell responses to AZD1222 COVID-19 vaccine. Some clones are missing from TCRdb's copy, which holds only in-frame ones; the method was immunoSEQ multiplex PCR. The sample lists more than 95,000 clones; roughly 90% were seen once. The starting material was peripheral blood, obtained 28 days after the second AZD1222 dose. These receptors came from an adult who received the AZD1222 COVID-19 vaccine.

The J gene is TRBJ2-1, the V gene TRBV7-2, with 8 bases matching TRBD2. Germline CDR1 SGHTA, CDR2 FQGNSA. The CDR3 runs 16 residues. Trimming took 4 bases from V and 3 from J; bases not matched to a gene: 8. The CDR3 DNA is TGTGCCAGCAGCTCGGGCGGGAGCGGGGGCTACAATGAGCAGTTCTTC. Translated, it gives CASSSGGSGGYNEQFF. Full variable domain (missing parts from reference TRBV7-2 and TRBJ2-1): GAGVSQSPSNKVTEKGKDVELRCDPISGHTALYWYRQSLGQGLEFLIYFQGNSAPDKSGLPSDRFSAERTGGSVSTLTIQRTQQEDSAVYLCASSSGGSGGYNEQFFGPGTRLTVL.

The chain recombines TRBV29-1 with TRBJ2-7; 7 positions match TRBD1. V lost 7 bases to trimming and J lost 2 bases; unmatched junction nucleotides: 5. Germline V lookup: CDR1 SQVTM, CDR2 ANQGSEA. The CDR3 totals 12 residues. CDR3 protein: CSARQGAYEQYF. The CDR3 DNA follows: TGCAGCGCTCGACAGGGCGCCTACGAGCAGTACTTC.

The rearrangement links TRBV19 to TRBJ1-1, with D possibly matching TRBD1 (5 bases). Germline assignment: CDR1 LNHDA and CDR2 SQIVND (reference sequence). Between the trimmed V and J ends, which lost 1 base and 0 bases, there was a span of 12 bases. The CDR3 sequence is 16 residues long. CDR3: CASSIAYRRMNTEAFF. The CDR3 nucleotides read TGTGCCAGTAGTATAGCCTACAGGCGGATGAACACTGAAGCTTTCTTT.

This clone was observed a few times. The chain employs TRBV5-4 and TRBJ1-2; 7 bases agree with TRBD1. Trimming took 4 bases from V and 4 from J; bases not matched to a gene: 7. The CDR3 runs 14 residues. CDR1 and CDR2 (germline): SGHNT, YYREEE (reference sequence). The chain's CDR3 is CASSNGQVIYGYTF. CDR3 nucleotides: TGTGCCAGCAGCAACGGACAGGTTATCTATGGCTACACCTTC.

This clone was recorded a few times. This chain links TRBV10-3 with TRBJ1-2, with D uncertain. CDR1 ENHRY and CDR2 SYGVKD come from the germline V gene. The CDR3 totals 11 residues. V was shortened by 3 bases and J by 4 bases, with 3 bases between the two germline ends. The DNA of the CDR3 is TGTGCCATCAGTGAAAGCTATGGCTACACCTTC. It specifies CAISESYGYTF.

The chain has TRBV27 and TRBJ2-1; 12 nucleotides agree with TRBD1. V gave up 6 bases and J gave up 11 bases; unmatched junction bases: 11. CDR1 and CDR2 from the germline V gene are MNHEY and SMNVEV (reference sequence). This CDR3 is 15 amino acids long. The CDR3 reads CASRPAGTGGPKQFF. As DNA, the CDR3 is TGTGCCAGCAGACCCGCCGGGACAGGGGGCCCGAAGCAGTTCTTC.

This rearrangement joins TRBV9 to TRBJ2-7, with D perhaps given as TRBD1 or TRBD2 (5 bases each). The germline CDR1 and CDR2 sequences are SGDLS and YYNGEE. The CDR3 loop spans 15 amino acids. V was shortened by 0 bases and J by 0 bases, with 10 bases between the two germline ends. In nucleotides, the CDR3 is TGTGCCAGCAGCGTAGGCTGGGGGAGCTCCTACGAGCAGTACTTC. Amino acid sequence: CASSVGWGSSYEQYF.

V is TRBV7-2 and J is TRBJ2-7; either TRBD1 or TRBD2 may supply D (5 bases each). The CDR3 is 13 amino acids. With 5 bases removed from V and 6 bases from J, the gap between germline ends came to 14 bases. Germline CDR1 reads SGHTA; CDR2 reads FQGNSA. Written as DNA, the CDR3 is TGTGCCAGCAGCCCCGGGACCGACCTCGAGCAGTACTTC. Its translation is CASSPGTDLEQYF.

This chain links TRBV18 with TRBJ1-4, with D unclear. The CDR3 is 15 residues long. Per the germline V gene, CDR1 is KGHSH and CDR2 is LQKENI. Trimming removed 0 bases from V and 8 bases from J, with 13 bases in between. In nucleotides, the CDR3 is TGTGCCAGCTCACCACCGCAACCACTCCAAGAAAAACTGTTTTTT. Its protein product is CASSPPQPLQEKLFF.

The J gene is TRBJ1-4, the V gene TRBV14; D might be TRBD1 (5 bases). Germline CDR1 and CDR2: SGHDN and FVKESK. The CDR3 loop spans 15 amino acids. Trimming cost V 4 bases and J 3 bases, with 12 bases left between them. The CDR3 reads CASSLGGRANEKLFF. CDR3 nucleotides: TGTGCCAGCAGCCTCGGGGGTAGGGCTAATGAAAAACTGTTTTTT. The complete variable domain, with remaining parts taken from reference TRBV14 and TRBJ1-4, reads EAGVTQFPSHSVIEKGQTVTLRCDPISGHDNLYWYRRVMGKEIKFLLHFVKESKQDESGMPNNRFLAERTGGTYSTLKVQPAELEDSGVYFCASSLGGRANEKLFFGSGTQLSVL.